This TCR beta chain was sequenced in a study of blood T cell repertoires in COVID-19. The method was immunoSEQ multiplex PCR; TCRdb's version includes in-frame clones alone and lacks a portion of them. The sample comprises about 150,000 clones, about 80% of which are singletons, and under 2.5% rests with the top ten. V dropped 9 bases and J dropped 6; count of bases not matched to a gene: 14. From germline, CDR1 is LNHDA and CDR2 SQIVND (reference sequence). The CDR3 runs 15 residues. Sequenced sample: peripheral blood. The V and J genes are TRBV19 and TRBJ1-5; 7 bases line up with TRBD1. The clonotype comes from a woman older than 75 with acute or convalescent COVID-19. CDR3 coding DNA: TGTGCCAGCGGGGTAGGGCAGGGGGGACGTCAGCCCCAGCATTTT. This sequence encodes CASGVGQGGRQPQHF.